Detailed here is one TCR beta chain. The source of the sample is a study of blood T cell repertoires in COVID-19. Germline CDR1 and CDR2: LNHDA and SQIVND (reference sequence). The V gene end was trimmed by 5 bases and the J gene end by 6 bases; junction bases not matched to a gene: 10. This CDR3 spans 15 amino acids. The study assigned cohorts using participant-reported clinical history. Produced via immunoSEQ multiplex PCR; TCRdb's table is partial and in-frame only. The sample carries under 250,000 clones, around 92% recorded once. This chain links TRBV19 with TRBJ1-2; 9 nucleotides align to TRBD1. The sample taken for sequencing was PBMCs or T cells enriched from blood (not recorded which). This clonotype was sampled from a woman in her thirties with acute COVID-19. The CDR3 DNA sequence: TGTGCCAGTAGTTCAAGGCGACAGGGGGACCATGGCTACACCTTC. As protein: CASSSRRQGDHGYTF.